Presented here are 13 T cell receptor beta chains from one specimen sequenced in a study of T-cell reconstitution after alpha-beta-depleted transplantation in children. Unique molecular identifiers were incorporated into the prepared TCRbeta library. One entry per CDR3 protein, called by TCRdb with MiXCR from the PCR reads. The sample records fewer than 120,000 distinct CDR3 sequences, 10% being singletons. Source: PBMCs from the stem cell graft donor, taken from the stem cell graft. These receptors originate from a human donor who donated a stem cell graft to a child with acute lymphoblastic leukemia.

This clonotype was counted at least ten times. This chain connects TRBV7-2 to TRBJ1-4, with D unresolved. The ends were cut back, 2 bases at V and 6 bases at J, with 7 bases in the middle. This CDR3 has 13 amino acids. Germline loops: CDR1 SGHTA, CDR2 FQGNSA. The DNA for the CDR3 is TGTGCCAGCAGCTTATCTAGAGATGAAAAACTGTTTTTT. Residues: CASSLSRDEKLFF.

This clonotype appeared many times. The V and J genes are TRBV6-5 and TRBJ2-1, with TRBD2 identical over 14 bases. Per the germline V gene, CDR1 is MNHEY and CDR2 is SVGAGI. The CDR3 has 17 amino acids. With 0 bases clipped from V and 3 bases from J, the junction kept 1 base outside the gene matches. The DNA for the CDR3 is TGTGCCAGCAGTTACTCGGGACTAGCGGGGGTCTACAATGAGCAGTTCTTC. As protein: CASSYSGLAGVYNEQFF.

This clonotype has a count of ten or more. CDR3 sequence reads: CASSLGQWEETQYF. The CDR3 DNA is TGTGCCAGCAGCTTGGGACAGTGGGAAGAGACCCAGTACTTC. The V and J genes are TRBV5-8 and TRBJ2-5; D may be TRBD1 (5 bases). The germline gives CDR1 SGHTS, CDR2 YDEGEE. This CDR3 spans 14 amino acids. V dropped 0 bases and J dropped 3 bases, with 9 bases sitting between them.

This clonotype was counted many times. V and J are TRBV12-3 or TRBV12-4 and TRBJ1-1, with TRBD1 as a possible D gene (6 bases). V lost 5 bases, J lost 1 base, and 11 bases lay in between. This CDR3 spans 14 amino acids. In DNA form, the CDR3 reads TGTGCCAGCAGTCGCAGGGGTTGGAACACTGAAGCTTTCTTT. This encodes CASSRRGWNTEAFF.

This clonotype was detected ten times or more. The chain combines TRBV12-3 or TRBV12-4 with TRBJ2-3; D might be TRBD1 (5 bases). Trimming removed 3 bases at V and 0 bases at J, with 10 bases between. The CDR3 is 15 amino acids. CDR3 loop: CASSFGQASTDTQYF. CDR3 in DNA: TGTGCCAGCAGTTTTGGACAAGCTAGCACAGATACGCAGTATTTT.

This clonotype was observed many times. This chain uses TRBV9 with TRBJ2-5; 9 nucleotides match TRBD1. Germline CDR1 SGDLS, CDR2 YYNGEE. The CDR3 covers 14 residues. Germline trimming cut 3 bases from V and 7 bases from J; bases unmatched to any gene: 7. The CDR3 bases are TGTGCCAGCAGCGGGACAGGGGTTGGTGGGACCCAGTACTTC. Translation: CASSGTGVGGTQYF. Together with reference TRBV9 and TRBJ2-5, the CDR3 gives the full variable domain: DSGVTQTPKHLITATGQRVTLRCSPRSGDLSVYWYQQSLDQGLQFLIQYYNGEERAKGNILERFSAQQFPDLHSELNLSSLELGDSALYFCASSGTGVGGTQYFGPGTRLLVL.

This clonotype was detected ten times or more. The V call is TRBV12-3 or TRBV12-4, the J call TRBJ1-5; D uncertain. The CDR3 is made up of 13 amino acids. V lost 4 bases to trimming and J lost 11 bases, with 15 bases between them. The DNA for the CDR3 is TGTGCCAGCAGTTCGGAACGGTATTCAGCCCAGCATTTT. Its translation is CASSSERYSAQHF.

This clonotype showed up many times. The genes are TRBV5-1 and TRBJ1-5; D is uncertain. Per germline, CDR1 SGHRS and CDR2 YFSETQ. Trimming cost V 0 bases and J 6 bases, with 7 bases left between them. The length of the CDR3 is 13 residues. The CDR3 here is CASSLGSGQPQHF. The DNA for the CDR3 is TGCGCCAGCAGCTTGGGTTCTGGTCAGCCCCAGCATTTT.

The sample holds many counts of this clonotype. The chain carries TRBV5-1 and TRBJ1-2, with 10 bases fitting TRBD1. Germline trimming cut 4 bases from V and 4 bases from J; bases unmatched to any gene: 7. This CDR3 comprises 15 residues. CDR1 SGHRS and CDR2 YFSETQ come from the germline V gene. The CDR3 DNA sequence: TGCGCCAGCAGCATGAGGACAGGGGGAAGCTATGGCTACACCTTC. Its protein is CASSMRTGGSYGYTF.

This clonotype was counted once. At one end the junction does not follow the germline gene, possibly because of a read error. The chain uses TRBV20-1 and TRBJ1-1, with D maybe TRBD1 (6 bases). The CDR3 is made up of 17 amino acids. The germline gives CDR1 DFQATT, CDR2 SNEGSKA (reference sequence). CDR3 nucleotides: TGCTGTGCTACACCTCGGGTACGGGGGCAGCTTATCACTGAAGCTTTCTTT. Its translation is CCATPRVRGQLITEAFF.

This clonotype was found many times. The DNA for the CDR3 is TGCGCCAGCAGCTTCCTTGGGGGAGTCCAGCCCCAGCATTTT. Protein: CASSFLGGVQPQHF. This chain uses TRBV5-1 with TRBJ1-5, with D possibly being TRBD1 (5 bases). V was shortened by 2 bases and J by 7 bases, with 13 bases between the two germline ends. Per the germline V gene, CDR1 is SGHRS and CDR2 is YFSETQ. There are 14 residues in the CDR3.

This clonotype was recorded at least ten times. The chain recombines TRBV5-1 with TRBJ2-5; TRBD1 matches at 7 bases. V trimming: 7 bases; J trimming: 0 bases; junction bases outside the gene matches: 3. The CDR3 covers 13 residues. In germline, CDR1 is SGHRS, CDR2 YFSETQ. CDR3 residues: CASRGQDQETQYF. CDR3 nucleotide sequence: TGCGCCAGCCGCGGACAGGACCAAGAGACCCAGTACTTC.

This rearrangement joins TRBV5-1 to TRBJ1-1, with 8 bases lining up with TRBD1. Germline assignment: CDR1 SGHRS and CDR2 YFSETQ. With V trimmed by 3 bases and J by 4 bases, 5 bases remained unmatched. The CDR3 has 14 amino acids. The CDR3 bases are TGCGCCAGCAGCTCAGGGGGCGCAGTCACTGAAGCTTTCTTT. Its protein product is CASSSGGAVTEAFF.